This TCR beta chain stems from a study of shared clonotypes between healthy human individuals. Study overall: CD8 memory received one plate per donor, CD8 naive two, CD4 memory three and CD4 naive three. Broader study findings: Generally, naive subsets (rather than memory subsets) showed larger estimated richness. Rarefaction revealed incomplete sorted-subset sequencing despite large depth.

The CDR3 extends over 14 amino acids. Looked up from germline, CDR1 is MNHEY and CDR2 is SVGAGI. Trimming took 5 bases from V and 11 from J; bases not matched to a gene: 12. TCRdb's copy holds only in-frame clones and misses some; the assay was immunoSEQ multiplex PCR. The sample comprises a few hundred thousand clones, 97% of which are singletons, and approximately 0.057% rests with the top ten. Regarding this clone: Antigen: not known.

This sequence was found in a woman under 40 in good health. The genes are TRBV6-5 and TRBJ2-5, with 9 bases matching TRBD1. Material for sequencing was naive CD4+ T cells sorted from blood. Subset indicated: CD45RA+ positively selected. The CDR3 bases are TGTGCCAGCAGTCTTACAGGGGGCCCGCTTGCGCAGTACTTC. Amino acid sequence: CASSLTGGPLAQYF.